This T cell receptor beta chain was captured by sequencing in a study of regulatory T cells in long-lasting Graves disease. Overall study context: Patients with new Graves' disease had used antithyroid drugs below 3 months.

The germline CDR1 and CDR2 sequences are SNHLY and FYNNEI. The CDR3 extends over 13 amino acids. The J segment lost 8 bases and the V segment lost 6 bases, leaving 6 bases of the junction unmatched. Time point: newly diagnosed GD, antithyroid drugs for less than 3 months. Scientists built the TCR library using RNA that was extracted from PBMCs. Researchers made TCR beta libraries by using iRepertoire HTBI primers and running Arm-PCR on CDR3 regions. TCRdb re-called the multiplex PCR reads through MiXCR, storing one row per CDR3 protein. The top ten clones hold around 11% of a sample with about 610,000 distinct CDR3 sequences, 15% to 20% of them seen once. This clonotype has ten or more counts. This same sample was also part of a study on T cells in Graves' hyperthyroidism and ophthalmopathy. According to that study: Graves' hyperthyroidism was deemed stable given no ophthalmopathy progression within 18 months. The patients, who ranged from 18 to 65 in age, presented with newly diagnosed hyperthyroidism lasting under 2 months.

Here the sequenced sample was peripheral blood mononuclear cells (PBMCs), taken at new diagnosis, from a patient treated with antithyroid drugs. The receptor was isolated from a man aged 18 to 29 with Graves disease. The chain links TRBV2 to TRBJ2-1, with 8 positions matching TRBD1. The CDR3 protein is CASRDRGRDEQFF. CDR3 bases: TGTGCCAGCAGAGACAGGGGACGGGATGAGCAGTTCTTC.